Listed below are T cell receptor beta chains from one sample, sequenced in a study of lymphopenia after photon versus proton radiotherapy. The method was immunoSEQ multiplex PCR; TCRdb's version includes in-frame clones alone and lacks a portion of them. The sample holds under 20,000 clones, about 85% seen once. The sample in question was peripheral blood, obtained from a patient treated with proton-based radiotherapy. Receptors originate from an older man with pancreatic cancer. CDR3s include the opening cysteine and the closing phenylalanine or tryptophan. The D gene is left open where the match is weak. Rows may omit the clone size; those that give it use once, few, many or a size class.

CATSSRDRLNNEQFF,TGTGCCACCAGCAGCCGGGACAGACTTAACAATGAGCAGTTCTTC,-,TRBD1,TRBV15,TRBJ2-1
CASSLGAYSSYEQYF,TGTGCCAGCAGCTTAGGGGCGTATAGCTCCTACGAGCAGTACTTC,-,-,TRBV11-3,TRBJ2-7
CASSYTRTGGGYGYTF,TGTGCCAGCAGTTACACGCGAACAGGGGGAGGCTATGGCTACACCTTC,-,TRBD1,TRBV6-5,TRBJ1-2
CASSPRAGAGNYNEQFF,TGTGCCAGCAGCCCGCGGGCGGGAGCGGGGAACTACAATGAGCAGTTCTTC,-,TRBD2,TRBV7-3,TRBJ2-1
CASSPNPGQGQNHNEQFF,TGTGCCAGCTCACCCAACCCCGGGCAGGGCCAAAACCACAATGAGCAGTTCTTC,-,-,TRBV18,TRBJ2-1
CASSDGDSGNNEQFF,TGTGCCAGCAGTGACGGAGATAGCGGGAACAATGAGCAGTTCTTC,-,TRBD2,TRBV6-4,TRBJ2-1
CASTGGLFDTEAFF,TGTGCCAGTACCGGGGGGTTGTTTGACACTGAAGCTTTCTTT,-,-,TRBV19,TRBJ1-1
CASSQEGIRAAAFF,TGCGCCAGCAGCCAAGAAGGCATTAGGGCAGCAGCTTTCTTT,-,-,TRBV4-1,TRBJ1-1
CASSPPPGQLVGNTIYF,TGTGCCAGCAGCCCGCCCCCGGGGCAGCTAGTGGGAAACACCATATATTTT,-,-,TRBV7-6,TRBJ1-3
CASSILAGGPDTQYF,TGCGCCAGCAGCATACTAGCGGGAGGGCCAGATACGCAGTATTTT,-,TRBD2,TRBV5-1,TRBJ2-3
CAWRAVGRTSTGNTIYF,TGTGCCTGGAGGGCGGTAGGGCGGACCTCTACTGGAAACACCATATATTTT,-,-,TRBV30,TRBJ1-3
CASSHNQAEAFF,TGTGCCAGTAGCCACAATCAGGCCGAAGCTTTCTTT,-,-,TRBV19,TRBJ1-1
CASSYRPDQPQHF,TGTGCCAGCAGCTATCGACCTGATCAGCCCCAGCATTTT,once,-,TRBV9,TRBJ1-5
CASGPRGRNTEAFF,TGTGCTAGTGGTCCAAGGGGGCGGAACACTGAAGCTTTCTTT,-,TRBD1,TRBV12-5,TRBJ1-1
CASSLGQGAIEAFF,TGTGCCAGCAGCCTAGGACAGGGGGCTATTGAAGCTTTCTTT,-,TRBD1,TRBV6-1,TRBJ1-1
CASSLRGANANEKLFF,TGCGCCAGCAGCTTGAGGGGGGCCAACGCTAACGAAAAACTGTTTTTT,-,-,TRBV5-1,TRBJ1-4
CASSVMLHWHHQPQHF,TGTGCCAGCAGCGTCATGCTACATTGGCATCATCAGCCCCAGCATTTT,-,-,TRBV21-1,TRBJ1-5
CASSPQARGASSYGYTF,TGTGCCAGCAGCCCCCAGGCCAGAGGCGCCTCTAGCTATGGCTACACCTTC,-,-,TRBV5-4,TRBJ1-2
CASNPDRLNTEAFF,TGTGCCAGTAACCCCGACAGATTGAACACTGAAGCTTTCTTT,-,-,TRBV19,TRBJ1-1
CASQRGASNEQFF,TGTGCCAGTCAGCGGGGGGCTTCTAATGAGCAGTTCTTC,-,TRBD2,TRBV2,TRBJ2-1
CASSQGPGNTIYF,TGTGCCAGCAGTCAGGGGCCTGGAAACACCATATATTTT,few,-,TRBV6-1,TRBJ1-3
CASSGGGQVDYEQYF,TGTGCCAGCAGTGGCGGGGGACAGGTGGATTACGAGCAGTACTTC,few,-,TRBV28,TRBJ2-7
CASSLMSGASYGYTF,TGTGCCAGCAGTTTAATGTCGGGGGCATCGTATGGCTACACCTTC,-,-,TRBV27,TRBJ1-2
CASSPTGGNQPQHF,TGTGCCAGTAGTCCGACAGGGGGCAATCAGCCCCAGCATTTT,-,TRBD1,TRBV19,TRBJ1-5
CASSWGQANTEAFF,TGTGCCAGCAGCTGGGGACAGGCGAACACTGAAGCTTTCTTT,-,TRBD1,TRBV7-2,TRBJ1-1
CASSTAGTYNYGYTF,TGTGCCAGCAGTACCGCCGGGACATATAACTATGGCTACACCTTC,-,-,TRBV25-1,TRBJ1-2
CASSLREGGGYTF,TGTGCCAGCAGCCTACGAGAAGGGGGAGGCTACACCTTC,-,-,TRBV6-6,TRBJ1-2
CASRRDKAYEQYF,TGTGCCAGCAGGAGAGATAAAGCCTACGAGCAGTACTTC,-,-,TRBV6-5,TRBJ2-7
CASSVHSGTSSNEQFF,TGCGCCAGCAGCGTACACTCCGGGACCTCATCCAATGAGCAGTTCTTC,-,-,TRBV5-1,TRBJ2-1
CASSLQGHEQFF,TGTGCCAGCAGCTTACAGGGCCATGAGCAGTTCTTC,-,-,TRBV11-2,TRBJ2-1
CASSQEGQFEAFF,TGTGCCAGCAGCCAAGAGGGCCAGTTTGAAGCTTTCTTT,few,-,TRBV4-2,TRBJ1-1
CASSLGGQYFNTEAFF,TGTGCCAGCAGCTTGGGGGGACAGTACTTTAACACTGAAGCTTTCTTT,-,TRBD1,TRBV5-8,TRBJ1-1
CASSPQTSAQETQYF,TGTGCCAGCTCACCACAGACTAGCGCGCAAGAGACCCAGTACTTC,-,TRBD2,TRBV18,TRBJ2-5